The rows below give T cell receptor beta chains drawn from one sample of a study of blood T cell repertoires in COVID-19. TCRdb keeps only in-frame clones here, not all; method: immunoSEQ multiplex PCR. The repertoire has approximately 160,000 clones, approximately 87% of them found once; the top ten carry approximately 4%. The sequenced sample was peripheral blood. These receptors were collected from a woman aged 70-85 years with acute or convalescent COVID-19. The CDR3 runs from the conserved cysteine through the conserved F or W. Each record gives: D gene, J gene, clone size, V gene, CDR3 length, CDR3 DNA, CDR3 protein. The D gene is left open where the match is weak. Clone size is stated in some rows and not others, as once, few, many or a class when expanded.

d_gene: NA; j_gene: TRBJ1-5; abundance: NA; v_gene: TRBV6-5; len: 13; CDR3nt: TGTGCCAGCAGCAGGAAACCTGGCTGGGCCCAGCATTTT; CDR3aa: CASSRKPGWAQHF
d_gene: NA; j_gene: TRBJ1-2; abundance: NA; v_gene: TRBV28; len: 13; CDR3nt: TGTGCCAGCAATGGCGGGGATCTCTATGGCTACACCTTC; CDR3aa: CASNGGDLYGYTF
d_gene: NA; j_gene: TRBJ2-5; abundance: few; v_gene: TRBV4-2; len: 15; CDR3nt: TGTGCCAGCAGCCAAGCGAGTAGTGGCCAAGAGACCCAGTACTTC; CDR3aa: CASSQASSGQETQYF
d_gene: TRBD1; j_gene: TRBJ2-7; abundance: NA; v_gene: TRBV5-1; len: 13; CDR3nt: TGCGCCAGCAGCTTAAAGGGGGCTTACGAGCAGTACTTC; CDR3aa: CASSLKGAYEQYF
d_gene: TRBD2; j_gene: TRBJ2-2; abundance: NA; v_gene: TRBV10-3; len: 16; CDR3nt: TGTGCCATCAGTGACTTTACCGGGGGGGACACCGGGGAGCTGTTTTTT; CDR3aa: CAISDFTGGDTGELFF
d_gene: NA; j_gene: TRBJ2-7; abundance: NA; v_gene: TRBV18; len: 16; CDR3nt: TGTGCCAGCTCACGTACCGGGACAACGAGCTCCTACGAGCAGTACTTC; CDR3aa: CASSRTGTTSSYEQYF
d_gene: TRBD1; j_gene: TRBJ1-1; abundance: NA; v_gene: TRBV12-5; len: 15; CDR3nt: TGTGCTAGTGGTCTGGGACAGGGGGCTCCGTTGAAAGCTTTCTTT; CDR3aa: CASGLGQGAPLKAFF
d_gene: NA; j_gene: TRBJ1-5; abundance: NA; v_gene: TRBV28; len: 12; CDR3nt: TGTGCCAGCAGTTTCTCCAATCAGCCCCAGCATTTT; CDR3aa: CASSFSNQPQHF
d_gene: TRBD2; j_gene: TRBJ2-7; abundance: NA; v_gene: TRBV7-9; len: 16; CDR3nt: TGTGCCAGCAGCTTAGGGCTAGCGGGTGACTCCTACGAGCAGTACTTC; CDR3aa: CASSLGLAGDSYEQYF
d_gene: NA; j_gene: TRBJ2-2; abundance: NA; v_gene: TRBV19; len: 15; CDR3nt: TGTGCCAGTAGAACCGACAGGATAAACACCGGGGAGCTGTTTTTT; CDR3aa: CASRTDRINTGELFF
d_gene: NA; j_gene: TRBJ1-4; abundance: NA; v_gene: TRBV4-1; len: 14; CDR3nt: TGCGCCAGCAGCCAGCCGGGACAACCAAAAAAACTGTTTTTT; CDR3aa: CASSQPGQPKKLFF
d_gene: NA; j_gene: TRBJ2-7; abundance: NA; v_gene: TRBV6-2/TRBV6-3; len: 15; CDR3nt: TGTGCCAGCAGCCTCGACAGGACTCATTCCTACGAGCAGTACTTC; CDR3aa: CASSLDRTHSYEQYF
d_gene: NA; j_gene: TRBJ1-5; abundance: few; v_gene: TRBV7-8; len: 14; CDR3nt: TGTGCCAGCAGCCTTCAGGTGGGAGGTCAGCCCCAGCATTTT; CDR3aa: CASSLQVGGQPQHF
d_gene: NA; j_gene: TRBJ2-2; abundance: NA; v_gene: TRBV3-1/TRBV3-2; len: 14; CDR3nt: TGTGCCAGGAGACCCTGGGGAGCCACCGGGGAGCTGTTTTTT; CDR3aa: CARRPWGATGELFF
d_gene: TRBD1; j_gene: TRBJ2-3; abundance: NA; v_gene: TRBV5-8; len: 16; CDR3nt: TGTGCCAGCAGCTCCGGACAGGGGAGGACCACAGATACGCAGTATTTT; CDR3aa: CASSSGQGRTTDTQYF
d_gene: TRBD1; j_gene: TRBJ2-7; abundance: NA; v_gene: TRBV6-5; len: 15; CDR3nt: TGTGCCAGCAGTAGAGGACAGGGGGTGATCTACGAGCAGTACTTC; CDR3aa: CASSRGQGVIYEQYF
d_gene: TRBD1; j_gene: TRBJ1-2; abundance: NA; v_gene: TRBV29-1; len: 13; CDR3nt: TGCAGCGTTGACCTACAGGGGAACTATGGCTACACCTTC; CDR3aa: CSVDLQGNYGYTF
d_gene: TRBD2; j_gene: TRBJ2-5; abundance: NA; v_gene: TRBV4-2; len: 18; CDR3nt: TGTGCCAGCAGCCCCGGGACTAGCGGGCATCTTCCCCAAGAGACCCAGTACTTC; CDR3aa: CASSPGTSGHLPQETQYF
d_gene: NA; j_gene: TRBJ1-5; abundance: NA; v_gene: TRBV19; len: 16; CDR3nt: TGTGCCAGTAGTGTCCGGACAGAACTTAGCAATCAGCCCCAGCATTTT; CDR3aa: CASSVRTELSNQPQHF
d_gene: NA; j_gene: TRBJ1-1; abundance: NA; v_gene: TRBV6-2/TRBV6-3; len: 14; CDR3nt: TGTGCCAGCAGCCTGCTCAGGGGCGCCACTGAAGCTTTCTTT; CDR3aa: CASSLLRGATEAFF
d_gene: TRBD1; j_gene: TRBJ1-5; abundance: NA; v_gene: TRBV7-2; len: 13; CDR3nt: TGTGCCAGCTCGGGACAGGGTAATCAGCCCCAGCATTTT; CDR3aa: CASSGQGNQPQHF
d_gene: NA; j_gene: TRBJ2-2; abundance: NA; v_gene: TRBV9; len: 14; CDR3nt: TGTGCCAGCAGCGTGGGACAGAACACCGGGGAGCTGTTTTTT; CDR3aa: CASSVGQNTGELFF
d_gene: TRBD2; j_gene: TRBJ2-2; abundance: NA; v_gene: TRBV5-3; len: 19; CDR3nt: TGTGCCAGAAGCCCCACCGGACTAGCGGGCCGATTGAACACCGGGGAGCTGTTTTTT; CDR3aa: CARSPTGLAGRLNTGELFF
d_gene: TRBD1; j_gene: TRBJ1-4; abundance: NA; v_gene: TRBV11-2; len: 15; CDR3nt: TGTGCCAGCAGCTTGGGACAGGCAACTAATGAAAAACTGTTTTTT; CDR3aa: CASSLGQATNEKLFF
d_gene: NA; j_gene: TRBJ2-1; abundance: NA; v_gene: TRBV6-2/TRBV6-3; len: 12; CDR3nt: TGTGCCAGCAGTGATAAACCGGGACTTCAGTTCTTC; CDR3aa: CASSDKPGLQFF
d_gene: TRBD1; j_gene: TRBJ2-2; abundance: NA; v_gene: TRBV7-2; len: 14; CDR3nt: TGTGCCAGCAGATATAACAGGGGCGGCGGGGAGCTGTTTTTT; CDR3aa: CASRYNRGGGELFF
d_gene: TRBD1; j_gene: TRBJ2-5; abundance: few; v_gene: TRBV5-6; len: 15; CDR3nt: TGTGCCAGCAGCTCCATCCCGGGACAGCAAGAGACCCAGTACTTC; CDR3aa: CASSSIPGQQETQYF
d_gene: NA; j_gene: TRBJ2-6; abundance: NA; v_gene: TRBV30; len: 14; CDR3nt: TGTGCCTGGAGTGGAGATCCTGGGGCCAACGTCCTGACTTTC; CDR3aa: CAWSGDPGANVLTF
d_gene: NA; j_gene: TRBJ1-6; abundance: NA; v_gene: TRBV15; len: 16; CDR3nt: TGTGCCACCAGCAGAGACACAACAGGCGGCAATTCACCCCTCCACTTT; CDR3aa: CATSRDTTGGNSPLHF
d_gene: TRBD1; j_gene: TRBJ2-2; abundance: NA; v_gene: TRBV4-3; len: 14; CDR3nt: TGCGCCAGCAGCCAACTTGACAGGGGCGGGGAGCTGTTTTTT; CDR3aa: CASSQLDRGGELFF
d_gene: TRBD1; j_gene: TRBJ1-2; abundance: NA; v_gene: TRBV6-5; len: 15; CDR3nt: TGTGCCAGCAGTCCGGACAGGGGGTTCGGAAATGGCTACACCTTC; CDR3aa: CASSPDRGFGNGYTF
d_gene: NA; j_gene: TRBJ2-1; abundance: NA; v_gene: TRBV7-2; len: 15; CDR3nt: TGTGCCAGCAGCTTAGCTCGGGGCTCCTACAATGAGCAGTTCTTC; CDR3aa: CASSLARGSYNEQFF
d_gene: TRBD2; j_gene: TRBJ2-1; abundance: many; v_gene: TRBV7-2; len: 15; CDR3nt: TGTGCCAGCAGCCAAGCCAGGACTAGCGGGGGGGAGCAGTTCTTC; CDR3aa: CASSQARTSGGEQFF
d_gene: TRBD2; j_gene: TRBJ2-1; abundance: NA; v_gene: TRBV4-1; len: 19; CDR3nt: TGCGCCAGCAGCCAAGCGCCCGGGACTAGCGGGGGGGCGTACAATGAGCAGTTCTTC; CDR3aa: CASSQAPGTSGGAYNEQFF
d_gene: NA; j_gene: TRBJ2-1; abundance: NA; v_gene: TRBV28; len: 14; CDR3nt: TGTGCCAGCAGTTCGACTACGGGGGTCCATGAGCAGTTCTTC; CDR3aa: CASSSTTGVHEQFF
d_gene: NA; j_gene: TRBJ1-1; abundance: NA; v_gene: TRBV27; len: 15; CDR3nt: TGTGCCAGCAGTTTCCGCCTGACAAGGAACACTGAAGCTTTCTTT; CDR3aa: CASSFRLTRNTEAFF
d_gene: NA; j_gene: TRBJ1-5; abundance: NA; v_gene: TRBV6-5; len: 13; CDR3nt: TGTGCCAGCAGTTCTAATAGCAATCAGCCCCAGCATTTT; CDR3aa: CASSSNSNQPQHF
d_gene: TRBD2; j_gene: TRBJ2-6; abundance: NA; v_gene: TRBV2; len: 17; CDR3nt: TGTGCCAGCAGCAAACAGGGACTAGCAGGAGGGGCCAACGTCCTGACTTTC; CDR3aa: CASSKQGLAGGANVLTF
d_gene: NA; j_gene: TRBJ1-6; abundance: NA; v_gene: TRBV11-2; len: 15; CDR3nt: TGTGCCAGCAGCTTAGACACGGGGGGTTATTCACCCCTCCACTTT; CDR3aa: CASSLDTGGYSPLHF